One and the same sample provided the 12 T cell receptor beta chains below, sequenced in a study of cytomegalovirus exposure and HLA in healthy donors. Use of 60 Vbeta and 13 Jbeta primers characterized the PCR. Clones were sequenced by immunoSEQ multiplex PCR, and TCRdb holds only the in-frame ones, with some missing. Of approximately 200,000 clones in the sample, 65% to 80% were seen once. The sequencing sample was made of PBMCs. The receptors were sampled from a man aged 25 to 45 in good health and CMV-seropositive.

The V and J genes are TRBV4-3 and TRBJ2-1, with TRBD1 as a possible D gene (5 bases). Trimming cost V 3 bases and J 6 bases, with 9 bases left between them. Germline V gives CDR1 LGHNA, CDR2 YSLEER. This CDR3 region has 13 residues. The CDR3 sequence: CASSHGQFNEQFF. CDR3 DNA sequence: TGCGCCAGCAGCCACGGACAATTCAATGAGCAGTTCTTC.

The chain couples TRBV29-1 to TRBJ1-2; maybe TRBD1 (5 bases). Germline loops: CDR1 SQVTM, CDR2 ANQGSEA. The V end was cut by 4 bases, the J end by 8 bases, with 17 bases between. This CDR3 is 13 amino acids long. The CDR3 sequence: CSVGAGTVKGYTF. DNA for the CDR3: TGCAGCGTTGGCGCGGGGACTGTAAAGGGCTACACCTTC.

The rearrangement uses TRBV21-1 and TRBJ2-7; the tabulated D call, TRBD2, remains unverified against the DNA. TRBV21-1 is labeled a pseudogene. CDR3 size: 15 residues. CDR3 nucleotide sequence: TGTGCCAGCAGCCCCGGGACTAGCAAGTCCCACGAGCAGTACTTC. It translates to CASSPGTSKSHEQYF.

This chain uses TRBV7-9 with TRBJ1-2; possible D gene TRBD1, 6 bases. Germline V gives CDR1 SEHNR, CDR2 FQNEAQ (reference sequence). The CDR3 has 14 residues. Trimming took 5 bases from V and 3 from J, leaving 13 bases between them. In DNA, the CDR3 is TGTGCCAGCAGCCCGGCCGAGGGGGACTATGGCTACACCTTC. This sequence encodes CASSPAEGDYGYTF. Full variable domain (outside the CDR3, taken from reference TRBV7-9 and TRBJ1-2): DTGVSQNPRHKITKRGQNVTFRCDPISEHNRLYWYRQTLGQGPEFLTYFQNEAQLEKSRLLSDRFSAERPKGSFSTLEIQRTEQGDSAMYLCASSPAEGDYGYTFGSGTRLTVV.

This chain uses TRBV18 with TRBJ2-2; TRBD1 might be the D (6 bases). The length of the CDR3 is 15 residues. Trimming left V 4 bases short and J 2 bases short, with 11 bases between. Germline lookup yields CDR1 KGHSH and CDR2 LQKENI. CDR3 sequence reads: CASSLGQLNTGELFF. The CDR3 bases are TGTGCCAGCTCACTCGGACAGTTAAACACCGGGGAGCTGTTTTTT. The entire variable domain, with the rest obtained from reference TRBV18 and TRBJ2-2, is as follows: NAGVMQNPRHLVRRRGQEARLRCSPMKGHSHVYWYRQLPEEGLKFMVYLQKENIIDESGMPKERFSAEFPKEGPSILRIQQVVRGDSAAYFCASSLGQLNTGELFFGEGSRLTVL.

The rearrangement joins TRBV6-5 to TRBJ1-1, with TRBD1 as a possible D gene (5 bases). Between the trimmed V and J ends, which lost 0 bases and 1 base, there was a span of 12 bases. There are 16 residues in the CDR3. Per germline, CDR1 MNHEY and CDR2 SVGAGI. In nucleotides, the CDR3 is TGTGCCAGCAGTTACTCGATCGGGGGAGGGAACACTGAAGCTTTCTTT. Encoded protein: CASSYSIGGGNTEAFF.

For the CDR3, the DNA is TGTGCCAGCAGCGCCGCCCGGACGGGGCAAGAGACCCAGTACTTC. It encodes CASSAARTGQETQYF. The chain employs TRBV7-2 and TRBJ2-5; D is possibly TRBD2 (5 bases). Trimming shortened V by 5 bases and J by 2 bases, and 15 bases separated the two germline ends. This CDR3 contains 15 residues. From germline, CDR1 is SGHTA and CDR2 FQGNSA. The variable domain in full, completed from reference TRBV7-2 and TRBJ2-5, reads GAGVSQSPSNKVTEKGKDVELRCDPISGHTALYWYRQSLGQGLEFLIYFQGNSAPDKSGLPSDRFSAERTGGSVSTLTIQRTQQEDSAVYLCASSAARTGQETQYFGPGTRLLVL.

The chain links TRBV7-2 to TRBJ2-2; 9 positions agree with TRBD1. Germline loops: CDR1 SGHTA, CDR2 FQGNSA. V dropped 3 bases and J dropped 5; count of bases not matched to a gene: 7. The CDR3 contains 16 residues. CDR3 nucleotides: TGTGCCAGCAGCTTCTTACAGGGGGCAGGGACCGGGGAGCTGTTTTTT. Translating it yields CASSFLQGAGTGELFF.

This chain links TRBV9 with TRBJ2-7; 8 bases match TRBD1. The CDR3 sequence is 15 residues long. The trim removed 0 bases at V and 3 bases at J, leaving 5 bases unmatched. Per the germline V gene, CDR1 is SGDLS and CDR2 is YYNGEE. CDR3 in amino acids: CASSVGGQGVYEQYF. The CDR3 coding sequence is TGTGCCAGCAGCGTAGGTGGACAGGGAGTCTACGAGCAGTACTTC.

This clone turned up a few times. V usage is TRBV5-4 and J usage is TRBJ2-1, with 11 positions matching TRBD2. Per the germline V gene, CDR1 is SGHNT and CDR2 is YYREEE (reference sequence). With V trimmed by 3 bases and J by 5 bases, 4 bases remained unmatched. This CDR3 region has 15 residues. CDR3 residues: CASSSPLAGDNEQFF. CDR3 DNA: TGTGCCAGCAGCTCTCCACTAGCGGGAGACAATGAGCAGTTCTTC.

J is TRBJ1-6 and V is TRBV5-4; a weak D match, TRBD1 (5 bases). Germline V gives CDR1 SGHNT, CDR2 YYREEE (reference sequence). This CDR3 has 14 amino acids. Between the trimmed V and J ends, which lost 0 bases and 8 bases, there was a span of 9 bases. The CDR3 bases are TGTGCCAGCAGCTTGGGGGGCGGCTATTCACCCCTCCACTTT. Amino acid sequence: CASSLGGGYSPLHF.

The rearrangement links TRBV7-8 to TRBJ1-2; TRBD1 is a possible D gene (5 bases). This CDR3 is built from 16 residues. Germline V gene data show CDR1 as SGHVS and CDR2 as FQNEAQ. The V end was cut by 3 bases, the J end by 1 base, with 15 bases between. The CDR3 DNA reads as TGTGCCAGCAGCTTGGGAGGCAGGGACTTTAACTATGGCTACACCTTC. Translated: CASSLGGRDFNYGYTF.